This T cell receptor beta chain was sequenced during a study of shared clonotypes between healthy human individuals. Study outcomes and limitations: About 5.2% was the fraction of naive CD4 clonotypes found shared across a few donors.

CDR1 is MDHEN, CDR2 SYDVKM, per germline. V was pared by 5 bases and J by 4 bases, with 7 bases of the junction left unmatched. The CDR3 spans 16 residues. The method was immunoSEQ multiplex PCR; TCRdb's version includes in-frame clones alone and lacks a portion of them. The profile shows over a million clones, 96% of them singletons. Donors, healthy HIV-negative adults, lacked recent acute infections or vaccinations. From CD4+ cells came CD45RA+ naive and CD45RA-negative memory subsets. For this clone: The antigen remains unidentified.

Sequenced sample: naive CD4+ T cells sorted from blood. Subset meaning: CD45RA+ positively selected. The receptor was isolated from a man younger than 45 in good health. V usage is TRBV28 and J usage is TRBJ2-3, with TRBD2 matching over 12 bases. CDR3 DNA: TGTGCCAGCAGTCCGTCTAGCGGGAGGGCCTCAGATACGCAGTATTTT. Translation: CASSPSSGRASDTQYF. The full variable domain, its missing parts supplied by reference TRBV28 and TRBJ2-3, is DVKVTQSSRYLVKRTGEKVFLECVQDMDHENMFWYRQDPGLGLRLIYFSYDVKMKEKGDIPEGYSVSREKKERFSLILESASTNQTSMYLCASSPSSGRASDTQYFGPGTRLTVL.